The next 32 T cell receptor beta chains were all read from a single sample in a study of T cell changes during pregnancy in multiple sclerosis. TCRdb's table, derived via immunoSEQ multiplex PCR, lists solely in-frame clones and lacks some. The sample lists approximately 70,000 clones, 80% to 95% seen once, with around 2% in the top ten. The sequenced sample was peripheral blood, obtained in the second trimester of pregnancy. These receptors were collected from a female donor with multiple sclerosis, enrolled in a pregnancy study.

In this sample, this clone turned up once. The chain combines TRBV15 with TRBJ1-4; D may be TRBD1 (5 bases). The germline V gene encodes CDR1 LNHNV and CDR2 YYDKDF (reference sequence). The V end lost 3 bases, the J end lost 8 bases, and 16 bases lay between the germline ends. The CDR3 consists of 15 residues. The CDR3 coding sequence is TGTGCCACCAGCAGGGCGCGGGGGTTCAGCGAAAAACTGTTTTTT. It translates to CATSRARGFSEKLFF. Full variable domain (remainder filled in from reference TRBV15 and TRBJ1-4): DAMVIQNPRYQVTQFGKPVTLSCSQTLNHNVMYWYQQKSSQAPKLLFHYYDKDFNNEADTPDNFQSRRPNTSFCFLDIRSPGLGDTAMYLCATSRARGFSEKLFFGSGTQLSVL.

The chain recombines TRBV27 with TRBJ1-5; TRBD1 agrees at 8 bases. CDR3 length: 15 amino acids. Germline lookup yields CDR1 MNHEY and CDR2 SMNVEV (reference sequence). The junction had 4 bases not matched to a gene; V was cut back by 6 bases and J by 0 bases. The CDR3 region has the DNA TGTGCCAGCAGAAGGGACAGGCATAGCAATCAGCCCCAGCATTTT. It encodes CASRRDRHSNQPQHF.

The chain employs TRBV13 and TRBJ1-5, with 11 nucleotides matching TRBD1. Germline V gene lookup returns CDR1 PRHDT and CDR2 FYEKMQ (reference sequence). Trimming cost V 5 bases and J 6 bases; bases outside gene matches: 9. There are 16 residues in the CDR3. DNA of the CDR3: TGTGCCAGCAGCATCCGGACAGGGGGCTTTTTTCAGCCCCAGCATTTT. It encodes CASSIRTGGFFQPQHF.

CDR3 coding DNA: TGTGCTAGTGGTCCCCCCCAGGGGGCGGCTTTCTTT. Translated: CASGPPQGAAFF. The chain carries TRBV12-5 and TRBJ1-1, with TRBD1 matching 8 bases. Per the germline V gene, CDR1 is LGHNT and CDR2 is FRNRAP. The V gene end was trimmed by 5 bases and the J gene end by 11 bases; junction bases not matched to a gene: 7. The CDR3 sequence is 12 residues long.

The rearrangement uses TRBV18 and TRBJ1-3; a weak D match, TRBD1 (6 bases). Trimming pared 2 bases from V and 1 base from J, leaving 9 bases between. The length of the CDR3 is 15 residues. Germline values: CDR1 KGHSH, CDR2 LQKENI. CDR3 nucleotides: TGTGCCAGCTCACCATATACAGGGTCTGGAAACACCATATATTTT. Its protein product is CASSPYTGSGNTIYF.

The chain recombines TRBV14 with TRBJ2-7; perhaps TRBD2 as D (6 bases). Germline CDR1 reads SGHDN; CDR2 reads FVKESK. The CDR3 totals 14 residues. Trimming left V 4 bases short and J 2 bases short, with 12 bases between. CDR3 in amino acids: CASSLPGLAYEQYF. The CDR3 nucleotides read TGTGCCAGCAGCCTACCGGGACTCGCCTACGAGCAGTACTTC.

The chain links TRBV25-1 to TRBJ2-3; TRBD2 agrees at 10 bases. The germline gives CDR1 MGHDK, CDR2 SYGVNS. V was clipped by 6 bases and J by 4 bases; unmatched bases: 7. The CDR3 extends over 15 amino acids. CDR3 bases: TGTGCCAGCAGGAAGGCTAGCGGGAGTGCAGATACGCAGTATTTT. As protein: CASRKASGSADTQYF.

The rearrangement links TRBV7-2 to TRBJ1-5; D possibly corresponds to TRBD1 (5 bases). V dropped 5 bases and J dropped 2 bases, with 10 bases sitting between them. This CDR3 is 14 amino acids long. Germline V CDR1 and CDR2: SGHTA, FQGNSA. CDR3 sequence reads: CASSAGRGNQPQHF. In DNA, the CDR3 is TGTGCCAGCAGCGCAGGCAGGGGCAATCAGCCCCAGCATTTT.

V usage is TRBV11-3 and J usage is TRBJ1-2; D might be TRBD1 (6 bases). Trimming took 8 bases from V and 8 from J, leaving 18 bases between them. Germline V gives CDR1 SGHNT, CDR2 YENEEA. The CDR3 runs 13 residues. Here the CDR3 DNA reads TGTGCCAGCTCCCGGCCGGGCGGGGGCGGCTACACCTTC. Translating it yields CASSRPGGGGYTF.

This chain links TRBV27 with TRBJ1-6, with 7 bases fitting TRBD1. Per germline, CDR1 MNHEY and CDR2 SMNVEV (reference sequence). The V segment lost 6 bases and the J segment 10 bases; nucleotides outside the gene matches: 6. This CDR3 is built from 13 residues. The DNA for the CDR3 is TGTGCCAGCAGACGACAGGGTTTCTCACCCCTCCACTTT. This codes for CASRRQGFSPLHF.

This clone appeared once. This sequence joins TRBV4-2 and TRBJ2-7; D is ambiguous. Per germline, CDR1 LGHNA and CDR2 YNFKEQ. With 0 bases removed from V and 2 bases from J, the gap between germline ends came to 14 bases. This CDR3 region has 16 residues. The CDR3 nucleotides read TGTGCCAGCAGCCAAGATCCAAAGCGAGGAACCTACGAGCAGTACTTC. It translates to CASSQDPKRGTYEQYF.

This chain joins TRBV19 and TRBJ1-6; the D is unclear. With 3 bases removed from V and 7 bases from J, the gap between germline ends came to 10 bases. CDR1 and CDR2 (germline): LNHDA, SQIVND (reference sequence). This CDR3 region has 14 residues. CDR3 in DNA: TGTGCCAGTAGTATGCTACAGCCAAATTCACCCCTCCACTTT. Residues: CASSMLQPNSPLHF.

The chain links TRBV7-8 to TRBJ2-3; 9 bases fit TRBD2. The CDR3 sequence is 17 residues long. Germline V gives CDR1 SGHVS, CDR2 FQNEAQ. The trim removed 3 bases at V and 4 bases at J, leaving 11 bases unmatched. In nucleotides, the CDR3 is TGTGCCAGCAGCTTGAGGCTAGCGGGATGGTGGTCAGATACGCAGTATTTT. It specifies CASSLRLAGWWSDTQYF.

The J gene is TRBJ1-6, the V gene TRBV30; D may be TRBD1 (6 bases). V was clipped by 3 bases and J by 3 bases, with 15 bases between them. Per germline, CDR1 GTSNPN and CDR2 SVGIG (reference sequence). The CDR3 is 16 amino acids. CDR3 sequence: CAWSGGRTIYNSPLHF. The CDR3 region has the DNA TGTGCCTGGAGCGGGGGGCGAACGATCTATAATTCACCCCTCCACTTT.

This clone appeared once. The CDR3 sequence is CASSTAGQILNYGYTF. In DNA form, the CDR3 reads TGCGCCAGCAGTACCGCGGGACAGATACTTAACTATGGCTACACCTTC. V is TRBV23-1 and J is TRBJ1-2; 7 bases line up with TRBD1. TRBV23-1 is designated an ORF whose function remains uncertain. CDR3 length: 16 amino acids. The junction had 10 bases not matched to a gene; V was cut back by 5 bases and J by 1 base.

The chain employs TRBV15 and TRBJ2-7; 10 nucleotides align to TRBD1. This CDR3 is built from 13 residues. After removal of 9 bases from V and 4 bases from J, the junction contained 6 bases not matched to a gene. Germline CDR1 is LNHNV and CDR2 is YYDKDF (reference sequence). CDR3 sequence reads: CATKRTGGYEQYF. The CDR3 DNA follows: TGTGCCACGAAAAGGACAGGGGGATACGAGCAGTACTTC. Supplemented by reference TRBV15 and TRBJ2-7, the full variable domain reads DAMVIQNPRYQVTQFGKPVTLSCSQTLNHNVMYWYQQKSSQAPKLLFHYYDKDFNNEADTPDNFQSRRPNTSFCFLDIRSPGLGDTAMYLCATKRTGGYEQYFGPGTRLTVT.

V gene TRBV5-1 combines with J gene TRBJ2-7, with a possible D match to TRBD2 (6 bases). The CDR3 spans 14 residues. Between the trimmed V and J ends, which lost 7 bases and 0 bases, there was a span of 14 bases. CDR1 is SGHRS, CDR2 YFSETQ, per germline. The CDR3 DNA reads as TGCGCCAGCCCCCCCGGACTAAGCTCCTACGAGCAGTACTTC. It yields the protein CASPPGLSSYEQYF.

The rearrangement links TRBV4-1 to TRBJ1-2; perhaps TRBD1 as D (6 bases). The CDR3 spans 13 residues. V was shortened by 5 bases and J by 5 bases, with 12 bases between the two germline ends. Germline assignment: CDR1 MGHRA and CDR2 YSYEKL. The CDR3 loop reads CASSDRQEYGYTF. The CDR3 DNA follows: TGCGCCAGCAGCGACCGACAGGAGTATGGCTACACCTTC.

The chain joins TRBV7-9 to TRBJ1-1; TRBD1 matches at 8 bases. Germline values: CDR1 SEHNR, CDR2 FQNEAQ (reference sequence). With V trimmed by 3 bases and J by 3 bases, 15 bases remained unmatched. This CDR3 spans 18 amino acids. CDR3 in DNA: TGTGCCAGCAGCTTCCCCTTCGGACAGGGCGGGGGGGACACTGAAGCTTTCTTT. This gives the protein CASSFPFGQGGGDTEAFF.

The V gene is TRBV5-1, the J gene TRBJ1-4; D perhaps matches TRBD1 (6 bases). Trimming shortened V by 7 bases and J by 8 bases, and 18 bases separated the two germline ends. Looked up from germline, CDR1 is SGHRS and CDR2 is YFSETQ. The CDR3 loop spans 14 amino acids. The DNA for the CDR3 is TGCGCCAGCGGCCCTTACGACAGGAACGAAAAACTGTTTTTT. This codes for CASGPYDRNEKLFF. Based on the CDR3 plus reference TRBV5-1 and TRBJ1-4, the full variable domain is KAGVTQTPRYLIKTRGQQVTLSCSPISGHRSVSWYQQTPGQGLQFLFEYFSETQRNKGNFPGRFSGRQFSNSRSEMNVSTLELGDSALYLCASGPYDRNEKLFFGSGTQLSVL.

The rearrangement joins TRBV6-7 to TRBJ1-3; possibly TRBD1 for D (6 bases). TRBV6-7 is placed among ORFs of uncertain function. This CDR3 is built from 17 residues. Trimming removed 0 bases at V and 0 bases at J, with 12 bases between. This CDR3 reads CASSYSGGADSGNTIYF. DNA of the CDR3: TGTGCCAGCAGTTACTCCGGGGGGGCGGACTCTGGAAACACCATATATTTT.

This rearrangement joins TRBV27 to TRBJ1-2; 7 bases map to TRBD1. CDR1 and CDR2 from the germline V gene are MNHEY and SMNVEV (reference sequence). With V trimmed by 5 bases and J by 8 bases, 8 bases remained unmatched. CDR3 length: 13 residues. The CDR3 spells CASSTLTGEGYTF. The CDR3 DNA reads TGTGCCAGCAGTACGCTTACAGGGGAAGGCTACACCTTC.

The J gene is TRBJ2-5, the V gene TRBV7-2; a weak D match, TRBD2 (5 bases). V dropped 8 bases and J dropped 6 bases, with 10 bases sitting between them. The CDR3 covers 11 residues. Germline loops: CDR1 SGHTA, CDR2 FQGNSA. The CDR3 is CASRSGKTQYF. CDR3 nucleotide sequence: TGTGCCAGCCGGTCCGGGAAGACCCAGTACTTC.

The chain has TRBV4-2 and TRBJ2-1; the match to TRBD2 covers 11 bases. The CDR3 contains 16 residues. The germline gives CDR1 LGHNA, CDR2 YNFKEQ. J lost 6 bases, V lost 2 bases, and 6 bases had no gene match. The CDR3 bases are TGTGCCAGCAGCCAACTACTAGCGGGAGTTGGCAATGAGCAGTTCTTC. It is translated as CASSQLLAGVGNEQFF.

The chain links TRBV27 to TRBJ2-7, with 8 bases matching TRBD2. Germline V CDR1 and CDR2: MNHEY, SMNVEV (reference sequence). The junction had 6 bases not matched to a gene; V was cut back by 4 bases and J by 1 base. The CDR3 is 15 residues long. The CDR3 DNA sequence: TGTGCCAGCAGTTGGTCTGCGGGGGGATCCTACGAGCAGTACTTC. Translated, it gives CASSWSAGGSYEQYF.

The chain is built from TRBV5-1 and TRBJ2-7, with 9 nucleotides matching TRBD1. In germline, CDR1 is SGHRS, CDR2 YFSETQ. The V gene end was trimmed by 4 bases and the J gene end by 4 bases; junction bases not matched to a gene: 6. The length of the CDR3 is 14 residues. CDR3: CASSGGTGRYEQYF. DNA for the CDR3: TGCGCCAGCAGCGGCGGGACAGGGAGGTACGAGCAGTACTTC.

The rearrangement uses TRBV6-5 and TRBJ2-2; possible D gene TRBD1, 5 bases. Germline CDR1 reads MNHEY; CDR2 reads SVGAGI. V was shortened by 4 bases and J by 4 bases, with 16 bases between the two germline ends. There are 16 residues in the CDR3. The DNA of the CDR3 is TGTGCCAGCAGTTCGCTAGGGGTGAAGAGCACCGGGGAGCTGTTTTTT. Its translation is CASSSLGVKSTGELFF.

The V gene is TRBV11-1, the J gene TRBJ2-3, with a tentative D call TRBD2 (5 bases). CDR3 size: 14 residues. CDR1 and CDR2 (germline): SGHAT, FQDESV (reference sequence). V was clipped by 3 bases and J by 6 bases, with 13 bases between them. The DNA of the CDR3 is TGTGCCAGCAGCTTCGGGGTTGATGCGGATACGCAGTATTTT. The encoded protein is CASSFGVDADTQYF.

The chain combines TRBV29-1 with TRBJ2-3; the D gene is possibly TRBD1 (5 bases). Trimming left V 3 bases short and J 4 bases short, with 8 bases between. The CDR3 covers 12 residues. Germline V gives CDR1 SQVTM, CDR2 ANQGSEA. The CDR3, as DNA: TGCAGCGTTGACCAGGGCGCAGATACGCAGTATTTT. It yields the protein CSVDQGADTQYF.

The chain uses TRBV29-1 and TRBJ2-1; no reliable D call. The CDR3 contains 12 residues. Germline V gene data show CDR1 as SQVTM and CDR2 as ANQGSEA. The V end was cut by 6 bases, the J end by 7 bases, with 13 bases between. CDR3 amino acids: CSVIISTNEQFF. CDR3 sequence (DNA): TGCAGCGTGATCATATCCACTAATGAGCAGTTCTTC.

The chain uses TRBV7-2 and TRBJ1-4; 8 bases align to TRBD1. With V trimmed by 5 bases and J by 0 bases, 2 bases remained unmatched. Per the germline V gene, CDR1 is SGHTA and CDR2 is FQGNSA. The CDR3 has 15 residues. The chain's CDR3 is CASSKQGATNEKLFF. The CDR3 DNA reads TGTGCCAGCAGCAAACAGGGGGCAACTAATGAAAAACTGTTTTTT.

The rearrangement joins TRBV6-1 to TRBJ2-7, with TRBD1 matching 7 bases. CDR1 and CDR2 from the germline V gene are MNHNS and SASEGT. CDR3 size: 17 residues. V was pared by 4 bases and J by 2 bases, with 14 bases of the junction left unmatched. Here the CDR3 DNA reads TGTGCCAGCAGTGGTCCATCACGACAGGGTCGGGCCTACGAGCAGTACTTC. Translating it yields CASSGPSRQGRAYEQYF.